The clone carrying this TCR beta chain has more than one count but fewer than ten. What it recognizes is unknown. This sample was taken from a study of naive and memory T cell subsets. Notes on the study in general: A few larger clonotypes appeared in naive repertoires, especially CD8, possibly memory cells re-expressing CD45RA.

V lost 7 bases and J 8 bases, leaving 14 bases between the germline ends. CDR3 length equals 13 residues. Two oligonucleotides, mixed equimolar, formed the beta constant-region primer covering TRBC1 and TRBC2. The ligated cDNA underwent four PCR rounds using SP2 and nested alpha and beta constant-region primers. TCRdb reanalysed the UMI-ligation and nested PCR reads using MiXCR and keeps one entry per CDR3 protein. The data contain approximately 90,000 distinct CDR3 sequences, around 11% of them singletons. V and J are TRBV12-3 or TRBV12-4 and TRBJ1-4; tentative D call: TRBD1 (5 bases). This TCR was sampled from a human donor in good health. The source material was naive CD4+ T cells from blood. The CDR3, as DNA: TGTGCCAGCAAGGTGGGGGTAGGCGAAAAACTGTTTTTT. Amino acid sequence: CASKVGVGEKLFF.